This TCR beta chain is drawn from a study of identifying expanded T cells in peripheral blood. Per germline, CDR1 LGHNA and CDR2 YSLEER. The CDR3 covers 15 residues. Trimming took off 0 bases at V and 4 bases at J, with 12 bases between the two ends. Study-level results: Clone count variance between roughly 2-week samples rose with total template count.

With regard to this clone: The antigen is not known.

Measured with immunoSEQ multiplex PCR; TCRdb has only the in-frame clones, and not every one. The sample includes roughly 86,000 clones, 70% to 90% of them seen just once. During the collection period, no donor immune events like infections were recorded. The receptor's source is a person between 18 and 75 years old in good health. Input material: blood. The rearrangement uses TRBV4-3 and TRBJ1-1; D possibly corresponds to TRBD1 (5 bases). The CDR3 sequence is CASSQEVLTATEAFF. For the CDR3, the DNA is TGCGCCAGCAGCCAAGAGGTTTTGACAGCCACTGAAGCTTTCTTT.